The following is a T cell receptor (beta chain) sequence with its context. The sample comes from a study of T cell changes during pregnancy in multiple sclerosis. Produced via immunoSEQ multiplex PCR; TCRdb's table is partial and in-frame only. The sample comprises about 68,000 clones, about 91% of which are singletons, and around 1.5% rests with the top ten. This receptor was obtained from a female donor in good health, enrolled as a control in a pregnancy study. Material: peripheral blood, obtained in the second trimester of pregnancy.

The CDR3 sequence is CASSGQQGRKGEQYF. DNA of the CDR3: TGTGCCAGCAGCGGCCAGCAGGGGCGTAAGGGCGAGCAGTACTTC. The chain carries TRBV5-6 and TRBJ2-7; maybe TRBD1 (6 bases). Trimming took off 4 bases at V and 6 bases at J, with 20 bases between the two ends. Germline CDR1 reads SGHDT; CDR2 reads YYEEEE. This CDR3 is built from 15 residues.